This T cell receptor beta chain was recovered during a study of T cell responses to AZD1222 COVID-19 vaccine. Generated by immunoSEQ multiplex PCR, the TCRdb table keeps only in-frame clones and is missing some. Among roughly 100,000 clones listed, roughly 82% were seen once. V was pared by 2 bases and J by 4 bases, with 6 bases of the junction left unmatched. Germline CDR1 SGHRS, CDR2 YFSETQ. This CDR3 contains 15 residues. The chain is built from TRBV5-1 and TRBJ1-2, with TRBD1 identical over 9 bases. The sample consisted of peripheral blood, taken on day 0 of AZD1222 vaccination. This receptor was obtained from an adult in good health. Here the CDR3 DNA reads TGCGCCAGCAGCTTCGGGACAGGGCCTGTCTATGGCTACACCTTC. This encodes CASSFGTGPVYGYTF.